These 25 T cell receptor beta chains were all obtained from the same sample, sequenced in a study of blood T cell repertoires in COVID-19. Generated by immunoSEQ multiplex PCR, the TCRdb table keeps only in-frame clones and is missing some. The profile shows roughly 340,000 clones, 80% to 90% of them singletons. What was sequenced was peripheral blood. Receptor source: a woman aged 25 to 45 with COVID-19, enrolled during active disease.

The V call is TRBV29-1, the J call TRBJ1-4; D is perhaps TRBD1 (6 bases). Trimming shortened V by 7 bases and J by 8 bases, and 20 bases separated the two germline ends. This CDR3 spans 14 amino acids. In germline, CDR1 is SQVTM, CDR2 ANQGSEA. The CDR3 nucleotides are TGCAGCGCCAGGCCGGGACAAGGACAGGAAAAACTGTTTTTT. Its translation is CSARPGQGQEKLFF.

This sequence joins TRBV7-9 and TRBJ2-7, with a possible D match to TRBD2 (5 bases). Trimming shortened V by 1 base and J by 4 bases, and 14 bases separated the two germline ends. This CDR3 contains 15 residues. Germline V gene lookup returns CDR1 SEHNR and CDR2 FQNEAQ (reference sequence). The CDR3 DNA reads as TGTGCCAGCAGCTTAGTCCCCGGGAAGAATTACGAGCAGTACTTC. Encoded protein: CASSLVPGKNYEQYF.

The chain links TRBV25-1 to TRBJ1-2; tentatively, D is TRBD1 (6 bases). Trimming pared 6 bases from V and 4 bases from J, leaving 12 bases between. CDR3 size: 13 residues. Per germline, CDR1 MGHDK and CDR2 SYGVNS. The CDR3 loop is CASRGARIYGYTF. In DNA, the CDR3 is TGTGCCAGCAGGGGGGCGAGGATCTATGGCTACACCTTC.

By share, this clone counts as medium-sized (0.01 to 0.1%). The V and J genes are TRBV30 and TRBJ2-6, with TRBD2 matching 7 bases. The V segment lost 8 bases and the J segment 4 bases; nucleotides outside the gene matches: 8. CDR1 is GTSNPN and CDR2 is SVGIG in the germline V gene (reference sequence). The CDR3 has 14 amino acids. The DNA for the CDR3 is TGTGCCGGGGATGGGGGGGGAGGGGCCAACGTCCTGACTTTC. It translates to CAGDGGGGANVLTF.

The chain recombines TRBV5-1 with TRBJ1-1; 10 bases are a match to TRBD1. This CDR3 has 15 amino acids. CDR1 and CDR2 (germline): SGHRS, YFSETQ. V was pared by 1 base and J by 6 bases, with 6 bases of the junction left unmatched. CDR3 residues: CASSLTGQGSAEAFF. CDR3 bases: TGCGCCAGCAGCTTGACGGGACAGGGGAGCGCTGAAGCTTTCTTT.

The CDR3 loop reads CASSSTVSGANVLTF. CDR3 nucleotide sequence: TGTGCCAGCAGTTCCACAGTCTCTGGGGCCAACGTCCTGACTTTC. This chain connects TRBV28 to TRBJ2-6; D not resolved. The V gene lost 4 bases and the J gene lost 0 bases, with 7 bases spanning the gap. CDR1 and CDR2 from the germline V gene are MDHEN and SYDVKM. The CDR3 totals 15 residues.

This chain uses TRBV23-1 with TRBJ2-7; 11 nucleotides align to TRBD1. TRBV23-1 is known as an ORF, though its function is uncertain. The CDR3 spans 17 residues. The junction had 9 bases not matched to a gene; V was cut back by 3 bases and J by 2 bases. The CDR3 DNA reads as TGCGCCAGCAGTCATCCGGCCGGGACAGGGGGACCCTACGAGCAGTACGTC. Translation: CASSHPAGTGGPYEQYV.

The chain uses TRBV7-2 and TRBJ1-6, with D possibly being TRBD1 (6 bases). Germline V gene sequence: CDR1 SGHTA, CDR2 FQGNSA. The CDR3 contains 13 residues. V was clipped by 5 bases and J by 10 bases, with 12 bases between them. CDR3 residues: CASSARTDSPLHF. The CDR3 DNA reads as TGTGCCAGCAGCGCGCGGACAGACTCACCCCTCCACTTT.

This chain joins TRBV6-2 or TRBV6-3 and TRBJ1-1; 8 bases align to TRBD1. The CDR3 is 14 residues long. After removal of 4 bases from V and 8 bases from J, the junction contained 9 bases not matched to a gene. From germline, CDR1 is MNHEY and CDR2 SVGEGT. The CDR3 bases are TGTGCCAGCAGTTCCGCTGACAGGGGCAAGGAAGCTTTCTTT. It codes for CASSSADRGKEAFF.

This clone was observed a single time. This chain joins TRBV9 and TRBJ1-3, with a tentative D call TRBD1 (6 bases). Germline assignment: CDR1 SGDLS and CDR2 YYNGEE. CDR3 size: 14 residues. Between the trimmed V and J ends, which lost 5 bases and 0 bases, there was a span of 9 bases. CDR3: CASSRGGSGNTIYF. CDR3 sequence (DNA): TGTGCCAGCAGTAGGGGGGGCTCTGGAAACACCATATATTTT.

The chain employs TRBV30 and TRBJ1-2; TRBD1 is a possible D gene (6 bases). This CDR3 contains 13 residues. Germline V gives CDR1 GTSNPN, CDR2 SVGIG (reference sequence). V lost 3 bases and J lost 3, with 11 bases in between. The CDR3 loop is CAWRVRTDYGYTF. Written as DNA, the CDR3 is TGTGCCTGGAGGGTAAGGACAGACTATGGCTACACCTTC.

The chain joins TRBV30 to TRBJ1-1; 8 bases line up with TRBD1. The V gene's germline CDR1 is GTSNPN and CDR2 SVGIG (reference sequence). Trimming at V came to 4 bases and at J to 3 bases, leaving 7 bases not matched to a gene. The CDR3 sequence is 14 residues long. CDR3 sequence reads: CAWIRGQDYTEAFF. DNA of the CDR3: TGTGCCTGGATAAGGGGACAGGACTACACTGAAGCTTTCTTT. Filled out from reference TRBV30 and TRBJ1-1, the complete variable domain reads SQTIHQWPATLVQPVGSPLSLECTVEGTSNPNLYWYRQAAGRGLQLLFYSVGIGQISSEVPQNLSASRPQDRQFILSSKKLLLSDSGFYLCAWIRGQDYTEAFFGQGTRLTVV.

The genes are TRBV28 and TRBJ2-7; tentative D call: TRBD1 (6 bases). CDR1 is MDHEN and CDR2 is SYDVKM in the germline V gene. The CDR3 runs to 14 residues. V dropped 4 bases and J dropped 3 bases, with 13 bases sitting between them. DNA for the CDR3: TGTGCCAGCAGTTCCGGGACAAACCACTACGAGCAGTACTTC. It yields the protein CASSSGTNHYEQYF.

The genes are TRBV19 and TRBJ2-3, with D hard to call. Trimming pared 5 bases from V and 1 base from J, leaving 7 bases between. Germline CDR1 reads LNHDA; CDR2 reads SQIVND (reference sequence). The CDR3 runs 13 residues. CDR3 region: CASSQARTDTQYF. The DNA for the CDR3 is TGTGCCAGTAGTCAAGCTCGCACAGATACGCAGTATTTT.

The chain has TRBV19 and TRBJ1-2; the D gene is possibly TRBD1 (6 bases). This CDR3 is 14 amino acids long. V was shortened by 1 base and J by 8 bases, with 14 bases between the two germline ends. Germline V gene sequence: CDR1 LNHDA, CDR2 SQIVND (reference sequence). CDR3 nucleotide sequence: TGTGCCAGTAGTATAGGGTGGCAGGGGAACGGCTACACCTTC. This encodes CASSIGWQGNGYTF.

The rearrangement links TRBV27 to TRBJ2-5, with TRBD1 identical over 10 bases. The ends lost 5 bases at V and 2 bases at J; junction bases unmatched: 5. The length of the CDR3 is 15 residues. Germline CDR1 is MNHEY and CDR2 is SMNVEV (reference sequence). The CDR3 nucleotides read TGTGCCAGCAGTCGACAGGGGGCTACACAAGAGACCCAGTACTTC. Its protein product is CASSRQGATQETQYF.

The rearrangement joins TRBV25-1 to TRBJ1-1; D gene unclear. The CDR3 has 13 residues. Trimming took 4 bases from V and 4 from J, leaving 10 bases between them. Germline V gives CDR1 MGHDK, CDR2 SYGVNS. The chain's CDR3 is CASSVGWSTEAFF. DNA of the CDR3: TGTGCCAGCAGTGTTGGGTGGAGCACTGAAGCTTTCTTT.

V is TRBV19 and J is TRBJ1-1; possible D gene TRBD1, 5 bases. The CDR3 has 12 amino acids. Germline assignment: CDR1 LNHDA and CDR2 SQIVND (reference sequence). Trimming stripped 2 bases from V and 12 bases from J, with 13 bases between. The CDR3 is CASSIRGGRTFF. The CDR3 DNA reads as TGTGCCAGTAGTATAAGGGGCGGGAGGACTTTCTTT.

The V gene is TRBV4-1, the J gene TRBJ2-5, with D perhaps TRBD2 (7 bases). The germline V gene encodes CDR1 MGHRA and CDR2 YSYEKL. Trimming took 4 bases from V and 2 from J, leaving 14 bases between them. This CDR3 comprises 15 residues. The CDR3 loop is CASSRGGGLQETQYF. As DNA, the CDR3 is TGCGCCAGCAGCCGTGGGGGGGGGCTTCAAGAGACCCAGTACTTC.

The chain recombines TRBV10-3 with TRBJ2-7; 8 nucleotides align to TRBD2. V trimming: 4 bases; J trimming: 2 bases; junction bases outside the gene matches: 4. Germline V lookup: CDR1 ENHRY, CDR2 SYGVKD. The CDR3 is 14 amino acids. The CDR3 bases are TGTGCCATCAGTGTTAGCGGGGATACCTACGAGCAGTACTTC. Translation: CAISVSGDTYEQYF.

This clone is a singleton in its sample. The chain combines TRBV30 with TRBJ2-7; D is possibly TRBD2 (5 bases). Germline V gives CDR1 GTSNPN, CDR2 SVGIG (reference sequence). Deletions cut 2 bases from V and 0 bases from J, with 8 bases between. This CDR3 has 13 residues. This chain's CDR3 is CAWSRGLSYEQYV. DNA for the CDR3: TGTGCCTGGAGTCGGGGTCTCTCCTACGAGCAGTACGTC.

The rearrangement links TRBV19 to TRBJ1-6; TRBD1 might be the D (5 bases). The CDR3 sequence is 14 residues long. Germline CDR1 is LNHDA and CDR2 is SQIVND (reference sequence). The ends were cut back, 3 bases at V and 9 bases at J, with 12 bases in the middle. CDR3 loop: CASSMGRAFSPLHF. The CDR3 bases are TGTGCCAGTAGTATGGGCAGGGCCTTTTCACCCCTCCACTTT.

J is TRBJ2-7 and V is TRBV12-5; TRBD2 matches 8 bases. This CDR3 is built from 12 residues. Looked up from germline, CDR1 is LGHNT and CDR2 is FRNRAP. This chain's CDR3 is CAPRGGRIEQYV. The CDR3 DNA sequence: TGTGCCCCCCGGGGGGGGCGGATCGAGCAGTACGTC.

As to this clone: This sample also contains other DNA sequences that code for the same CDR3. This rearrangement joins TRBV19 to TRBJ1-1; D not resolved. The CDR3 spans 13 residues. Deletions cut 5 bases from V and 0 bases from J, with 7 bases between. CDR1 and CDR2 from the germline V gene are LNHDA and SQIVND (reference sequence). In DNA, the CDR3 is TGTGCCAGTAGTGGCGGATTGAACACTGAAGCTTTCTTT. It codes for CASSGGLNTEAFF.

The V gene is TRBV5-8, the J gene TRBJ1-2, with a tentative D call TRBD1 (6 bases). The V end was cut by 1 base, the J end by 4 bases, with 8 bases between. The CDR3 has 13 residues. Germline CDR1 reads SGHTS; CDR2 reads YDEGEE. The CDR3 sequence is CASSLRQVYGYTF. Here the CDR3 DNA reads TGTGCCAGCAGCTTGCGACAGGTCTATGGCTACACCTTC. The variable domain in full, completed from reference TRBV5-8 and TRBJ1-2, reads EAGVTQSPTHLIKTRGQQATLRCSPISGHTSVYWYQQALGLGLQFLLWYDEGEERNRGNFPPRFSGRQFPNYSSELNVNALELEDSALYLCASSLRQVYGYTFGSGTRLTVV.